The clone carrying this TCR beta chain was seen repeatedly, ten times or more. Its antigen is undetermined. The entry originates in a study of glioma-infiltrating T cells. Unmatched junction bases numbered 5, after V lost 4 bases and J lost 2 bases. Germline V gene data show CDR1 as LGHDT and CDR2 as YNNKEL (reference sequence). There are 16 residues in the CDR3. Amplification of TCR alpha and beta CDR3 regions from RNA used iRepertoire nested multiplex PCR. For one-step reverse transcription and amplification, about 85-400 ng of tissue mRNA or PBMC total RNA was used. TCRdb re-analysed the multiplex PCR reads in MiXCR, keeping a single row per CDR3 protein. The table records some 85,000 distinct CDR3 sequences, about 23% of them present only once. Study results and limitations: CDR3 overlap between tissue and blood was very small. Above-expected tissue-blood divergence occurred in all gliomas, most in low-grade ones.

The sequence came from a human donor with low-grade glioma or glioblastoma, undergoing nonglioma brain surgery, or in good health (not recorded which). The chain couples TRBV3-1 to TRBJ2-3; 11 positions agree with TRBD2. Sequences were obtained from glioma tissue, nonneoplastic brain tissue, or PBMCs (not recorded which). The CDR3 DNA sequence: TGTGCCAGCAGCCCTGGGACTAGCGGAAACACAGATACGCAGTATTTT. Its translation is CASSPGTSGNTDTQYF.